A single sample gave rise to the 14 T cell receptor beta chains below, sequenced in a study of blood T cells in healthy people across ages. For the second PCR, which ran for roughly 6 to 12 cycles, a sample-barcoded 5' primer and a J-beta primer mix were used. A single record per CDR3 protein comes from TCRdb applying MiXCR to the 5' RACE reads. This table has about 720,000 distinct CDR3 sequences, 25% appearing once. The same data also went into a second study, on T cells of mothers and their children.

Sequencing was done on a sample of blood. Receptors originate from a boy between 10 and 17 years old in good health.

Ten or more counts support this clonotype. V and J are TRBV2 and TRBJ2-1, with D unresolved. CDR1 and CDR2 from the germline V gene are SNHLY and FYNNEI. The CDR3 runs 12 residues. V shed 3 bases and J shed 3 bases, with 3 bases lying between them. This chain's CDR3 is CASSEGYNEQFF. CDR3 nucleotides: TGTGCCAGCAGTGAGGGCTACAATGAGCAGTTCTTC.

The gene calls are TRBV6-2 or TRBV6-3 and TRBJ1-5, with D uncertain. V shed 6 bases and J shed 0 bases, with 12 bases lying between them. The germline CDR1 and CDR2 sequences are MNHEY and SVGEGT. The CDR3 sequence is 15 residues long. DNA of the CDR3: TGTGCCAGCAGCGAGCGGGTCGCTAGCAATCAGCCCCAGCATTTT. Its translation: CASSERVASNQPQHF.

The rearrangement joins TRBV20-1 to TRBJ1-2; D gene uncertain. Germline CDR1 reads DFQATT; CDR2 reads SNEGSKA (reference sequence). Deletions cut 3 bases from V and 7 bases from J, with 9 bases between. The CDR3 spans 11 residues. CDR3 sequence (DNA): TGCAGTGCTAGTAGTTACCGTGGCTACACCTTC. Translated: CSASSYRGYTF.

The chain recombines TRBV20-1 with TRBJ2-7; 11 bases are shared with TRBD1. CDR3 length: 12 residues. J lost 5 bases, V lost 7 bases, and 4 bases had no gene match. Germline CDR1 and CDR2: DFQATT and SNEGSKA (reference sequence). The CDR3 region has the DNA TGCAGTGTTAGGACAGGGGGCGACGAGCAGTACTTC. Amino acid sequence: CSVRTGGDEQYF.

This chain joins TRBV28 and TRBJ2-5, with D unclear. V lost 3 bases and J 2 bases, leaving 10 bases between the germline ends. The CDR3 consists of 14 residues. Germline V gene data show CDR1 as MDHEN and CDR2 as SYDVKM. CDR3 DNA: TGTGCCAGCAGTTTTTTAGCAAATCAAGAGACCCAGTACTTC. Translating it yields CASSFLANQETQYF. Full variable domain (outside the CDR3, taken from reference TRBV28 and TRBJ2-5): DVKVTQSSRYLVKRTGEKVFLECVQDMDHENMFWYRQDPGLGLRLIYFSYDVKMKEKGDIPEGYSVSREKKERFSLILESASTNQTSMYLCASSFLANQETQYFGPGTRLLVL.

The rearrangement uses TRBV6-1 and TRBJ2-3, with TRBD1 identical over 8 bases. Per germline, CDR1 MNHNS and CDR2 SASEGT. V lost 5 bases, J lost 1 base, and 11 bases stayed unmatched. The CDR3 extends over 17 amino acids. CDR3 nucleotide sequence: TGTGCCAGCAGTCCGACGCTACCGGGACAGGGCACAGATACGCAGTATTTT. Translated, it gives CASSPTLPGQGTDTQYF.

Only a few counts were recorded for this clonotype. The chain links TRBV20-1 to TRBJ1-2; no clear D. CDR1 is DFQATT, CDR2 SNEGSKA, per germline (reference sequence). This CDR3 has 14 residues. Trimming removed 3 bases at V and 6 bases at J, with 17 bases between. The CDR3 DNA reads TGCAGTGCTAGGGGAGTCCGGTACGAGGATGGCTACACCTTC. Translation gives CSARGVRYEDGYTF.

The V call is TRBV13, the J call TRBJ2-3, with 10 bases aligning to TRBD2. In germline, CDR1 is PRHDT, CDR2 FYEKMQ (reference sequence). The ends lost 4 bases at V and 1 base at J; junction bases unmatched: 5. The CDR3 covers 16 residues. CDR3 amino acids: CASSSSLAGGTDTQYF. The CDR3, as DNA: TGTGCCAGCAGCTCCTCTCTAGCGGGGGGCACAGATACGCAGTATTTT.

This chain joins TRBV10-3 and TRBJ1-1, with D unclear. Germline V gene data show CDR1 as ENHRY and CDR2 as SYGVKD. CDR3 length: 14 residues. Trimming stripped 6 bases from V and 5 bases from J, with 16 bases between. CDR3 loop: CAIRTVHPGTEAFF. Here the CDR3 DNA reads TGTGCCATCAGAACGGTCCACCCGGGTACTGAAGCTTTCTTT.

This clonotype has just one count. V is TRBV18 and J is TRBJ2-1; 7 nucleotides match TRBD2. The length of the CDR3 is 17 residues. CDR1 and CDR2 from the germline V gene are KGHSH and LQKENI. J gave up 5 bases and V 2 bases, and 12 bases lay outside the gene matches. The CDR3 coding sequence is TGTGCCAGCTCACCAGTTTTTGACTCGCGGGAGCACAATGAGCAGTTCTTC. Protein product: CASSPVFDSREHNEQFF.

This chain joins TRBV7-6 and TRBJ1-4; no reliable D call. Trimming took 5 bases from V and 6 from J, leaving 16 bases between them. Germline CDR1 and CDR2: SGHVS and FNYEAQ. This CDR3 spans 15 amino acids. As DNA, the CDR3 is TGTGCCAGCAGCCCGTACAGATTTCCGGATGAAAAACTGTTTTTT. Translation gives CASSPYRFPDEKLFF.

The gene calls are TRBV7-6 and TRBJ2-7; either TRBD1 or TRBD2 may supply D (5 bases each). TRBJ2-1 matches the DNA end more closely, so the J call is doubtful. The CDR3 runs to 16 residues. Germline V CDR1 and CDR2: SGHVS, FNYEAQ. The CDR3 protein is CASSLRFRGVYNEQFF. The CDR3 coding sequence is TGTGCCAGCAGCTTAAGATTTCGAGGGGTCTACAATGAGCAGTTCTTC.

The rearrangement uses TRBV28 and TRBJ1-1, with TRBD1 as a possible D gene (6 bases). With 8 bases removed from V and 4 bases from J, the gap between germline ends came to 17 bases. In germline, CDR1 is MDHEN, CDR2 SYDVKM. This CDR3 spans 14 amino acids. Written as DNA, the CDR3 is TGTGCCAGCCTTATACAGGGAGCTCGCACTGAAGCTTTCTTT. Translating gives CASLIQGARTEAFF.

This clonotype was counted a few times. V usage is TRBV6-2 or TRBV6-3 and J usage is TRBJ2-4; D may be TRBD1 (8 bases). Trimming removed 2 bases at V and 0 bases at J, with 26 bases between. The CDR3 extends over 21 amino acids. The germline gives CDR1 MNHEY, CDR2 SVGEGT. CDR3 sequence reads: CASSYGGTGFQRGEAKNIQYF. CDR3 in DNA: TGTGCCAGCAGTTACGGCGGGACAGGATTTCAACGGGGGGAAGCCAAAAACATTCAGTACTTC.